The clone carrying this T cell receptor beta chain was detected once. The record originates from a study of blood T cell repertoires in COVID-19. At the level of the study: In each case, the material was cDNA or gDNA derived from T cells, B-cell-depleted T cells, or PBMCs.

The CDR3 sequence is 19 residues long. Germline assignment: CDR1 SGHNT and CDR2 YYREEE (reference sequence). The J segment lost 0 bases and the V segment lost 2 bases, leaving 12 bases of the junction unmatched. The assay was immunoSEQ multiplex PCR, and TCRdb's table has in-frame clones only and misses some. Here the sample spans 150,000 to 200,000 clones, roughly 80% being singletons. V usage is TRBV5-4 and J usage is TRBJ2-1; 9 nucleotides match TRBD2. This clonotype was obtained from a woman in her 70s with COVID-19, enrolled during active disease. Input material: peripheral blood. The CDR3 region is CASSLRSGRSLGSYNEQFF. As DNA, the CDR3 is TGTGCCAGCAGCTTAAGGAGCGGGAGGTCGTTAGGCTCCTACAATGAGCAGTTCTTC.